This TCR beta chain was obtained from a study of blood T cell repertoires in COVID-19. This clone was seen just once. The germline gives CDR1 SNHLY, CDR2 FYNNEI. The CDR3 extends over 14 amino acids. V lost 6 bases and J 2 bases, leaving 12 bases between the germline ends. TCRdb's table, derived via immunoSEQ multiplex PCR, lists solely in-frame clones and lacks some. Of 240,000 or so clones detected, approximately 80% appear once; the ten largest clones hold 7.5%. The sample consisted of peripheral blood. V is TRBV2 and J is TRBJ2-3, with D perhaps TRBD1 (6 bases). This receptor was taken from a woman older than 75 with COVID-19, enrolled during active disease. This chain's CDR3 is CASSRRGNTDTQYF. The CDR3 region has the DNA TGTGCCAGCAGCCGCAGGGGTAACACAGATACGCAGTATTTT.